This is a list of T cell receptor beta chains from one sample in a study of regulatory and conventional T cells in breast cancer. TCRdb reanalysed the PCR reads using MiXCR and keeps one entry per CDR3 protein. The sample yields approximately 9,700 distinct CDR3 sequences, around a third seen once. Material: conventional T cells from blood. All receptors come from a male donor in good health. Each CDR3 is given with its conserved first and last residue. The order of the fields is clone size, V gene, J gene, D gene, CDR3 length, CDR3 protein, CDR3 DNA. A D gene is named only where the DNA matches it firmly. Some rows mark clone size as missing; the rest say once, few, many or name a class of expanded clone.

size: -
V: TRBV7-9
J: TRBJ1-1
D: -
length: 18
CDR3: CASSLGRVGGQENTEAFF
DNA: TGTGCCAGCAGCTTAGGACGGGTGGGGGGGCAGGAGAACACTGAAGCTTTCTTT

size: -
V: TRBV12-3/TRBV12-4
J: TRBJ1-1
D: -
length: 15
CDR3: CASSSSDSENTEAFF
DNA: TGTGCCAGCAGTTCGTCTGACAGTGAGAACACTGAAGCTTTCTTT

size: -
V: TRBV30
J: TRBJ2-5
D: TRBD1
length: 13
CDR3: CAWSTGTAKTQYF
DNA: TGTGCCTGGAGCACCGGGACAGCCAAGACCCAGTACTTC

size: -
V: TRBV6-1
J: TRBJ1-1
D: -
length: 11
CDR3: CASSEETEAFF
DNA: TGTGCCAGCAGTGAAGAAACGGAAGCTTTCTTT

size: -
V: TRBV5-1
J: TRBJ2-6
D: -
length: 16
CDR3: CASSLGPGRGANVLTF
DNA: TGCGCCAGCAGCTTAGGACCGGGGAGAGGGGCCAACGTCCTGACTTTC

size: few
V: TRBV6-5
J: TRBJ2-1
D: -
length: 14
CDR3: CASGPGHSYNEQFF
DNA: TGTGCCAGCGGGCCAGGCCACTCCTACAATGAGCAGTTCTTC

size: few
V: TRBV29-1
J: TRBJ2-5
D: TRBD2
length: 14
CDR3: CSVVPAGYQETQYF
DNA: TGCAGCGTTGTCCCAGCGGGGTACCAAGAGACCCAGTACTTC

size: -
V: TRBV10-3
J: TRBJ1-1
D: -
length: 14
CDR3: CAIRRDQTSTEAFF
DNA: TGTGCCATCAGGAGAGACCAAACCAGCACTGAAGCTTTCTTT

size: -
V: TRBV7-8
J: TRBJ2-5
D: TRBD2
length: 16
CDR3: CASSLYGGGAGETQYF
DNA: TGTGCCAGCAGCTTATATGGCGGGGGTGCGGGAGAGACCCAGTACTTC

size: few
V: TRBV28
J: TRBJ2-2
D: -
length: 18
CDR3: CASSLPARQALNTGELFF
DNA: TGTGCCAGCAGTTTACCAGCGAGGCAGGCCCTTAACACCGGGGAGCTGTTTTTT

size: few
V: TRBV6-2/TRBV6-3
J: TRBJ2-5
D: TRBD1
length: 15
CDR3: CASSSGTGGRETQYF
DNA: TGTGCCAGCAGTTCCGGGACAGGGGGCCGAGAGACCCAGTACTTC